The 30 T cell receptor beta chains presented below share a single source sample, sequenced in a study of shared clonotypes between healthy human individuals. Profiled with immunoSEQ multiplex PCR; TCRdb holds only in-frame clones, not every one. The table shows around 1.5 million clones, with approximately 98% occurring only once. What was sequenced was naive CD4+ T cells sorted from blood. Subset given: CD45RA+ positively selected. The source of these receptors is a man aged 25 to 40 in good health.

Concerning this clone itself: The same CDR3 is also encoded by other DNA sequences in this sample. CDR3 protein: CASSVGGPYNEQFF. The DNA of the CDR3 is TGTGCCAGCAGCGTGGGAGGGCCTTACAATGAGCAGTTCTTC. This chain connects TRBV9 to TRBJ2-1, with 7 bases aligning to TRBD2. Germline lookup yields CDR1 SGDLS and CDR2 YYNGEE. The CDR3 length is 14 residues. With 2 bases clipped from V and 4 bases from J, the junction kept 3 bases outside the gene matches. Complete variable domain (other parts from reference TRBV9 and TRBJ2-1): DSGVTQTPKHLITATGQRVTLRCSPRSGDLSVYWYQQSLDQGLQFLIQYYNGEERAKGNILERFSAQQFPDLHSELNLSSLELGDSALYFCASSVGGPYNEQFFGPGTRLTVL.

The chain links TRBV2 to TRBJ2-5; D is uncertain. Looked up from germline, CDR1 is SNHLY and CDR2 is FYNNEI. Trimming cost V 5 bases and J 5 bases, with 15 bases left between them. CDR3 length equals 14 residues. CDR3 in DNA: TGTGCCAGCAGTCAAAACCGCAACGCGGAGACCCAGTACTTC. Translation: CASSQNRNAETQYF. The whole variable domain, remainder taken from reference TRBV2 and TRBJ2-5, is EPEVTQTPSHQVTQMGQEVILRCVPISNHLYFYWYRQILGQKVEFLVSFYNNEISEKSEIFDDQFSVERPDGSNFTLKIRSTKLEDSAMYFCASSQNRNAETQYFGPGTRLLVL.

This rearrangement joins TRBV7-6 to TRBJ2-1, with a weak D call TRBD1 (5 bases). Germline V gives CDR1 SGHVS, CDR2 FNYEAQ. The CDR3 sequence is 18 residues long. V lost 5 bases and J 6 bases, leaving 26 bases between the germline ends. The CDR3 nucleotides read TGTGCCAGCAGCCTTAGATTGGGCGCTGGGGCTACGGGCAATGAGCAGTTCTTC. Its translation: CASSLRLGAGATGNEQFF. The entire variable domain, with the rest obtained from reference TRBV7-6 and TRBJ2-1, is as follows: GAGVSQSPRYKVTKRGQDVALRCDPISGHVSLYWYRQALGQGPEFLTYFNYEAQQDKSGLPNDRFSAERPEGSISTLTIQRTEQRDSAMYRCASSLRLGAGATGNEQFFGPGTRLTVL.

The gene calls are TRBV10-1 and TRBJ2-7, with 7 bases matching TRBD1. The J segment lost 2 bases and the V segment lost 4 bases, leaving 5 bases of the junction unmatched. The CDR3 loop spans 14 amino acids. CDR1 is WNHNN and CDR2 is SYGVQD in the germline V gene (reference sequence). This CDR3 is CASSGGTATYEQYF. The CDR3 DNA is TGCGCCAGCAGTGGAGGGACAGCAACCTACGAGCAGTACTTC.

CDR3 DNA sequence: TGTGCCAGCAGCCTCCAAACTTCTGGTGAGCAGTTCTTC. Translating it yields CASSLQTSGEQFF. The chain links TRBV11-3 to TRBJ2-1, with unresolved D. V was trimmed by 5 bases and J by 9 bases, leaving 14 bases between them. The V gene's germline CDR1 is SGHNT and CDR2 YENEEA. The CDR3 length is 13 residues. Combining the CDR3 with reference TRBV11-3 and TRBJ2-1 gives the whole variable domain EAGVVQSPRYKIIEKKQPVAFWCNPISGHNTLYWYLQNLGQGPELLIRYENEEAVDDSQLPKDRFSAERLKGVDSTLKIQPAELGDSAVYLCASSLQTSGEQFFGPGTRLTVL.

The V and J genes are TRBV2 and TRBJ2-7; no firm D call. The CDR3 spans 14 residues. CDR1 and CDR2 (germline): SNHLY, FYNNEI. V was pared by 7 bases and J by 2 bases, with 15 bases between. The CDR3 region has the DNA TGTGCCAGCAAGCAGGTTTCAACTCCCTACGAGCAGTACTTC. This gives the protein CASKQVSTPYEQYF.

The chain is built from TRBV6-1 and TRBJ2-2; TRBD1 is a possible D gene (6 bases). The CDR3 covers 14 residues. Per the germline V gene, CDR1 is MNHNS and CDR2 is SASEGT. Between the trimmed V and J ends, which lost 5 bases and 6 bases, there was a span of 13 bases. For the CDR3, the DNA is TGTGCCAGCAGTCCCGGGACAAGGGCCGGGGAGCTGTTTTTT. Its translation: CASSPGTRAGELFF.

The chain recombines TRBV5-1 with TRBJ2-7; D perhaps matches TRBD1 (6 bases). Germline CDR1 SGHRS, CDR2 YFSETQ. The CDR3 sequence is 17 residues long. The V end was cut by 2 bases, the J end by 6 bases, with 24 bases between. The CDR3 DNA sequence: TGCGCCAGCAGCTTAACGGACAGCCAACCGATCAAGGGCGAGCAGTACTTC. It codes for CASSLTDSQPIKGEQYF.

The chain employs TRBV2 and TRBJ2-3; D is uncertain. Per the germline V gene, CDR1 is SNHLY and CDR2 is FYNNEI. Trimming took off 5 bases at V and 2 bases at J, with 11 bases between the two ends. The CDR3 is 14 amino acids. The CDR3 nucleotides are TGTGCCAGCAGTTCATCCAGGCACACAGATACGCAGTATTTT. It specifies CASSSSRHTDTQYF.

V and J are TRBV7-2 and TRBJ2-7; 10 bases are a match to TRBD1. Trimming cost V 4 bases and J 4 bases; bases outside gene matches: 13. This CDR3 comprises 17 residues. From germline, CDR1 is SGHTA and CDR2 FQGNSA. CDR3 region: CASSSWSRDRGAYEQYF. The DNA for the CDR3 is TGTGCCAGCAGCTCCTGGTCCCGGGACAGGGGAGCATACGAGCAGTACTTC. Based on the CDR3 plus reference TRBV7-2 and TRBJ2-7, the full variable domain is GAGVSQSPSNKVTEKGKDVELRCDPISGHTALYWYRQSLGQGLEFLIYFQGNSAPDKSGLPSDRFSAERTGGSVSTLTIQRTQQEDSAVYLCASSSWSRDRGAYEQYFGPGTRLTVT.

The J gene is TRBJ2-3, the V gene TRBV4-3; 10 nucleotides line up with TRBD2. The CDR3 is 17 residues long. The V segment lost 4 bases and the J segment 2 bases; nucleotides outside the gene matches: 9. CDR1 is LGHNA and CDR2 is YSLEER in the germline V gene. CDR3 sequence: CASSRSGRLSNTDTQYF. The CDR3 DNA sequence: TGCGCCAGCAGCCGTAGCGGGAGGCTTTCTAACACAGATACGCAGTATTTT.

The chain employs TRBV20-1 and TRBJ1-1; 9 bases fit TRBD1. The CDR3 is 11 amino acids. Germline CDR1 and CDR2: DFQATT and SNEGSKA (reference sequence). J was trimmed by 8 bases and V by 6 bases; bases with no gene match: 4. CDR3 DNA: TGCAGTGCCCCGGACAGGGGAGAAGCTTTCTTT. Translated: CSAPDRGEAFF.

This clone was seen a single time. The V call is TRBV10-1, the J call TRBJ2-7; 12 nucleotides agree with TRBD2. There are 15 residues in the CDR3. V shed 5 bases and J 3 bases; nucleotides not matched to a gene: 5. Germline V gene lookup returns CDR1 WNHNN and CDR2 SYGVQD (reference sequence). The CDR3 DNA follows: TGCGCCAGCAGTCCCTCGGGACTAGCGGGCTACGAGCAGTACTTC. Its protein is CASSPSGLAGYEQYF.

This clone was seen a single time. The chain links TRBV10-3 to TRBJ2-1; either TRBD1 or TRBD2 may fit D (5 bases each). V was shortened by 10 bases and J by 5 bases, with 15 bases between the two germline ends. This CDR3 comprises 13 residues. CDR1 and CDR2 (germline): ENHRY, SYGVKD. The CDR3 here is CARRGDGDNEQFF. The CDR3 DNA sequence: TGTGCCAGGAGAGGGGACGGAGACAATGAGCAGTTCTTC.

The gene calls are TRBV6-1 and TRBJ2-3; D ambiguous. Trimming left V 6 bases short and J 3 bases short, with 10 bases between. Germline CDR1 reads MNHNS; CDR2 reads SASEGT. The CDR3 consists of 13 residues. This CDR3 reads CASRPIRTDTQYF. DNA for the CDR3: TGTGCCAGCAGACCGATTAGGACAGATACGCAGTATTTT.

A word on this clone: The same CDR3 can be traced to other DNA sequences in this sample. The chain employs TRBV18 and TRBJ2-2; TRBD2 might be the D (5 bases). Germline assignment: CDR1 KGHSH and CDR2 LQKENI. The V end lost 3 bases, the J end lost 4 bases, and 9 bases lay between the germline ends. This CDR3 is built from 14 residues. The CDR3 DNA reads TGTGCCAGCTCACCGACGGGGAGCACCGGGGAGCTGTTTTTT. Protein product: CASSPTGSTGELFF.

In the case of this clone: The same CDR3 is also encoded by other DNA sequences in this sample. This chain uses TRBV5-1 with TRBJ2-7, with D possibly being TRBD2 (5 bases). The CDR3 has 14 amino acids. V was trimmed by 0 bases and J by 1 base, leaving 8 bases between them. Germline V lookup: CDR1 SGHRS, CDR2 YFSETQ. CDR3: CASSLVPGSYEQYF. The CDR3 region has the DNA TGCGCCAGCAGCTTGGTTCCGGGATCCTACGAGCAGTACTTC.

The CDR3 here is CASSWERYNEQFF. DNA for the CDR3: TGTGCCAGCAGCTGGGAGAGGTACAATGAGCAGTTCTTC. The chain recombines TRBV7-9 with TRBJ2-1; tentative D call: TRBD2 (5 bases). The CDR3 is made up of 13 amino acids. Trimming took 4 bases from V and 4 from J, leaving 8 bases between them. Germline CDR1 reads SEHNR; CDR2 reads FQNEAQ (reference sequence).

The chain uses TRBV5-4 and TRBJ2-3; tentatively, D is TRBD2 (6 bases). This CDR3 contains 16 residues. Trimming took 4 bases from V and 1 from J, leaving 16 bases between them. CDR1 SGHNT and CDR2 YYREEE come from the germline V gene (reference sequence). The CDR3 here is CASSRKPGLRTDTQYF. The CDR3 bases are TGTGCCAGCAGCAGAAAGCCGGGACTCCGCACAGATACGCAGTATTTT. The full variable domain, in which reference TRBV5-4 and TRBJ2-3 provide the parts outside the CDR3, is ETGVTQSPTHLIKTRGQQVTLRCSSQSGHNTVSWYQQALGQGPQFIFQYYREEENGRGNFPPRFSGLQFPNYSSELNVNALELDDSALYLCASSRKPGLRTDTQYFGPGTRLTVL.

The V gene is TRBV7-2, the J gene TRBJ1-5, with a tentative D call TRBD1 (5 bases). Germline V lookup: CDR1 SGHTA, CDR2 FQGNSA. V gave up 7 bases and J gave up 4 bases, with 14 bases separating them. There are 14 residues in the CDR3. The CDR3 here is CASTLSGTNQPQHF. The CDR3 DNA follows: TGTGCCAGCACCCTATCGGGGACGAATCAGCCCCAGCATTTT.

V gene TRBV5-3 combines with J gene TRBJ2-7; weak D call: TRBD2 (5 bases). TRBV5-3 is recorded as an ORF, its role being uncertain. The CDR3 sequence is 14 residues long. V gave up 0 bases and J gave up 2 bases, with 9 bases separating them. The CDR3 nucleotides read TGTGCCAGAAGCTTGGGGGAGCCACCCTACGAGCAGTACTTC. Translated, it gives CARSLGEPPYEQYF.

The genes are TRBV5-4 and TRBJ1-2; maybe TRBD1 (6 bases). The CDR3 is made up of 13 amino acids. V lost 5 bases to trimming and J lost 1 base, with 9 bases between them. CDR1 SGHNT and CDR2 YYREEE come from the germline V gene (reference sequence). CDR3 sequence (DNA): TGTGCCAGCAGTCGACAGGATAACTATGGCTACACCTTC. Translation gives CASSRQDNYGYTF.

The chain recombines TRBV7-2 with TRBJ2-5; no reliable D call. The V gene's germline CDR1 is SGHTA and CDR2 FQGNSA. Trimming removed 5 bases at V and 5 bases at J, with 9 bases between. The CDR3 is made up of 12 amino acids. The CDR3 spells CASSQGRETQYF. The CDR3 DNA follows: TGTGCCAGCAGCCAAGGGCGGGAGACCCAGTACTTC.

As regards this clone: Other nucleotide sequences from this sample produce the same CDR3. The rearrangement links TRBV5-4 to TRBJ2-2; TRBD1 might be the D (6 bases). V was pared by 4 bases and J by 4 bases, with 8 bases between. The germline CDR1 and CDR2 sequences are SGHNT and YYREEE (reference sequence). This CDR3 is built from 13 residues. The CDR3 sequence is CASSLGGTGELFF. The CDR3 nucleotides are TGTGCCAGCAGCCTAGGGGGCACCGGGGAGCTGTTTTTT.

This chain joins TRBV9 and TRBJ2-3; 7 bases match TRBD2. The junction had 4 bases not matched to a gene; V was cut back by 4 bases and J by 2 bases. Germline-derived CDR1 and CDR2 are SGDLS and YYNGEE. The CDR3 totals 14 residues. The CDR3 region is CASSPSGNTDTQYF. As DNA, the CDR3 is TGTGCCAGCAGCCCAAGCGGGAACACAGATACGCAGTATTTT.

The CDR3 loop reads CASSLDGPHGYTF. Written as DNA, the CDR3 is TGTGCCAGCAGCTTGGACGGCCCTCATGGCTACACCTTC. The rearrangement links TRBV5-8 to TRBJ1-2; D gene uncertain. Germline V gene data show CDR1 as SGHTS and CDR2 as YDEGEE. This CDR3 is built from 13 residues. Trimming removed 0 bases at V and 6 bases at J, with 9 bases between.

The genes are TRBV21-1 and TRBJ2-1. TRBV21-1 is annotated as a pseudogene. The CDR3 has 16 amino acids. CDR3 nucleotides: TGTGCCAGCAGCAAAGGATGCAGGACCCAAAACAATGAGCAGTTCTTC. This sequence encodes CASSKGCRTQNNEQFF.

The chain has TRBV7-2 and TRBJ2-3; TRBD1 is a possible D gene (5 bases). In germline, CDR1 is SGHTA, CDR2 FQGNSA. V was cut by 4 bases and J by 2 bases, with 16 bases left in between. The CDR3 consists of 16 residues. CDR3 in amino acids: CASSSRIGAATDTQYF. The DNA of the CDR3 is TGTGCCAGCAGCTCCCGGATTGGGGCCGCCACAGATACGCAGTATTTT.

The CDR3: CASSLTSREANEQFF. DNA for the CDR3: TGCGCCAGCAGCTTGACATCAAGGGAGGCGAATGAGCAGTTCTTC. The rearrangement uses TRBV5-1 and TRBJ2-1; maybe TRBD2 (6 bases). The CDR3 covers 15 residues. V was pared by 1 base and J by 7 bases, with 15 bases between. Germline lookup yields CDR1 SGHRS and CDR2 YFSETQ.

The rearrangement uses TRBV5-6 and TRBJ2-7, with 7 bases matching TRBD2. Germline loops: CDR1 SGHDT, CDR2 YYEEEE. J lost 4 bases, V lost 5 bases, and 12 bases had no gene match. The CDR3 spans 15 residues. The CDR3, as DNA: TGTGCCAGCAGACGTCGGGGAGCGGGACTATACGAGCAGTACTTC. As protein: CASRRRGAGLYEQYF.